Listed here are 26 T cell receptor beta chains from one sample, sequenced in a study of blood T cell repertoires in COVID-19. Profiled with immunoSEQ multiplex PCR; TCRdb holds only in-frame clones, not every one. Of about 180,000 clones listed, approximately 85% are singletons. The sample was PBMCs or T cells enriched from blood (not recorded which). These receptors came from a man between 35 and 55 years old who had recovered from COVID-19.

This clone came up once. CDR3: CASSRPGAGGTEAFF. The CDR3, as DNA: TGTGCCAGCAGTCGCCCCGGGGCAGGGGGCACTGAAGCTTTCTTT. The rearrangement joins TRBV28 to TRBJ1-1, with 7 nucleotides matching TRBD1. Losses at the gene ends were 5 bases for V and 4 bases for J; bases not matched to a gene: 10. The CDR3 length is 15 residues. Germline CDR1 reads MDHEN; CDR2 reads SYDVKM.

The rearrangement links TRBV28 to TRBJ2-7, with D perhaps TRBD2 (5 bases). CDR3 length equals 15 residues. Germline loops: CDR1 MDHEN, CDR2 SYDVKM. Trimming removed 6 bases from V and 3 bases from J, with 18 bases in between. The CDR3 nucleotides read TGTGCCAGCAGGTTTCCGGCCCCGGGGATCTACGAGCAGTACTTC. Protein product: CASRFPAPGIYEQYF.

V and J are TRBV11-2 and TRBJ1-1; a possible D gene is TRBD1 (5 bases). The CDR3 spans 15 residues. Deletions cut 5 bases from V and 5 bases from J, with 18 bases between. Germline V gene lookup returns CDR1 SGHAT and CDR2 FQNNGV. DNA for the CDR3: TGTGCCAGCAGCCACTATAAAGGGGAATCGACTGAAGCTTTCTTT. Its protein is CASSHYKGESTEAFF. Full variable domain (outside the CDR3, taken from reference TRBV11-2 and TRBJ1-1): EAGVAQSPRYKIIEKRQSVAFWCNPISGHATLYWYQQILGQGPKLLIQFQNNGVVDDSQLPKDRFSAERLKGVDSTLKIQPAKLEDSAVYLCASSHYKGESTEAFFGQGTRLTVV.

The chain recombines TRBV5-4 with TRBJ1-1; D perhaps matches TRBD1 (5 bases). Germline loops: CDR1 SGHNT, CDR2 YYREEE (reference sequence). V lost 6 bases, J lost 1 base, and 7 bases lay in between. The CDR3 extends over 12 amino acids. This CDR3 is CASTDTNTEAFF. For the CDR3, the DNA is TGTGCCAGCACGGACACGAACACTGAAGCTTTCTTT.

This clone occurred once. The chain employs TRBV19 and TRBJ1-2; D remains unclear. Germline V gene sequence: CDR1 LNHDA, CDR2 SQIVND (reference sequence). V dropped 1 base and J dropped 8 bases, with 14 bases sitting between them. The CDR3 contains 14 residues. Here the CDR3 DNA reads TGTGCCAGTAGTATAGCTGGAGGGAAGGGCGGCTACACCTTC. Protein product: CASSIAGGKGGYTF. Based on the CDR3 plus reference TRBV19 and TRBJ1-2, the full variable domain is DGGITQSPKYLFRKEGQNVTLSCEQNLNHDAMYWYRQDPGQGLRLIYYSQIVNDFQKGDIAEGYSVSREKKESFPLTVTSAQKNPTAFYLCASSIAGGKGGYTFGSGTRLTVV.

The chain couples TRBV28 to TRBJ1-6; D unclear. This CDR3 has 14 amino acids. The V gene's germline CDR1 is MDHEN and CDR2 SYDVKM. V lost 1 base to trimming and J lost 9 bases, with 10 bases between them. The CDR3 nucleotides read TGTGCCAGCAGTTTATATCAGGATGGTTCACCCCTCCACTTT. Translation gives CASSLYQDGSPLHF.

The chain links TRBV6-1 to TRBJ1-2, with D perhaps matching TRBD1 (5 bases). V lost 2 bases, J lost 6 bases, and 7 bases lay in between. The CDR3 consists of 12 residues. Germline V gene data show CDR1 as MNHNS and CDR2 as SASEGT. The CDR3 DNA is TGTGCCAGCAGTGAACGGGGGGATGGCTACACCTTC. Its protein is CASSERGDGYTF.

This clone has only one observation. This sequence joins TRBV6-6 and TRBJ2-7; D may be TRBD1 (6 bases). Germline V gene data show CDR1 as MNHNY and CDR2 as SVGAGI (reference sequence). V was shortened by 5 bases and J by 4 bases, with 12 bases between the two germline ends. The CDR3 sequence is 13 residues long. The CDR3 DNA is TGTGCCAGCAGTAACTACAGGGAGTACGAGCAGTACTTC. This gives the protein CASSNYREYEQYF.

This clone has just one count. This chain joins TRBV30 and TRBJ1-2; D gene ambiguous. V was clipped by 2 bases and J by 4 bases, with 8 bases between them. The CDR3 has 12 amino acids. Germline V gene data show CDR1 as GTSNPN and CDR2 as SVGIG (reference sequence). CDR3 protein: CAWSPTGYGYTF. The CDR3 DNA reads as TGTGCCTGGAGTCCCACGGGCTATGGCTACACCTTC.

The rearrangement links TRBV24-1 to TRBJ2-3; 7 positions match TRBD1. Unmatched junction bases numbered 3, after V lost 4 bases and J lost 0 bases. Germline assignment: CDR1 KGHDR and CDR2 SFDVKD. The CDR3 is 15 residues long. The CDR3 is CATSDNRGSTDTQYF. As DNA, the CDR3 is TGTGCCACCAGTGACAACAGGGGCAGCACAGATACGCAGTATTTT.

The DNA of the CDR3 is TGTGCCAGCGATGAGGGTTTCGACTATGGCTACACCTTC. Protein product: CASDEGFDYGYTF. This chain joins TRBV12-3 or TRBV12-4 and TRBJ1-2; D gene uncertain. The CDR3 contains 13 residues. The V gene lost 8 bases and the J gene lost 3 bases, with 13 bases spanning the gap.

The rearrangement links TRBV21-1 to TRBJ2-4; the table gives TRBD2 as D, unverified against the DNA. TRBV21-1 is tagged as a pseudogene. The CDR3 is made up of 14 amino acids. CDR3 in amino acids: CASSNGGWKNIQYF. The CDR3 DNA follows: TGTGCCAGCAGCAACGGAGGGTGGAAAAACATTCAGTACTTC.

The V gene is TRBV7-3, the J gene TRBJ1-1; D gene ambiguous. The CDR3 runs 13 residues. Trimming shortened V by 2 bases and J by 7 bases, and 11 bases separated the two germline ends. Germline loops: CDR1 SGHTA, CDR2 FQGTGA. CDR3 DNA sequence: TGTGCCAGCAGCTTAGACGGGAGGAGTGAAGCTTTCTTT. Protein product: CASSLDGRSEAFF.

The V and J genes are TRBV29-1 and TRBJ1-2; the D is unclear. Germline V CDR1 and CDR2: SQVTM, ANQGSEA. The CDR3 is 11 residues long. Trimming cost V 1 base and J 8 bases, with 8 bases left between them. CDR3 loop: CSVEVGGGYTF. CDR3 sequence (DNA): TGCAGCGTTGAAGTCGGCGGGGGCTACACCTTC.

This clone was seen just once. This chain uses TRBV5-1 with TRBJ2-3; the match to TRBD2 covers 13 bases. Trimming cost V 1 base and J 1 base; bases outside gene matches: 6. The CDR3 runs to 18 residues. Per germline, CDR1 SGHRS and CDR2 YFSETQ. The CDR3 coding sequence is TGCGCCAGCAGCTTGTCGACTAGCGGGGGGCTTGGCACAGATACGCAGTATTTT. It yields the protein CASSLSTSGGLGTDTQYF.

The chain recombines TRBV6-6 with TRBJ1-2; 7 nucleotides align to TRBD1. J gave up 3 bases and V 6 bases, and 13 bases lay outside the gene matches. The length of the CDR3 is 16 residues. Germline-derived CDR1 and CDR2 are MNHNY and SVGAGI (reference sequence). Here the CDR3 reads CASSPRRQGEDYGYTF. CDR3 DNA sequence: TGTGCCAGCAGCCCCCGCCGTCAGGGGGAAGACTATGGCTACACCTTC.

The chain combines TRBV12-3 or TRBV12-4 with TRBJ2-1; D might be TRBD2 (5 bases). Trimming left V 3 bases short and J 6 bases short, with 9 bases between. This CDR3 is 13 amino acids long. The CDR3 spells CASSFSAGNEQFF. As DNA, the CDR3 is TGTGCCAGCAGTTTCAGTGCGGGCAATGAGCAGTTCTTC.

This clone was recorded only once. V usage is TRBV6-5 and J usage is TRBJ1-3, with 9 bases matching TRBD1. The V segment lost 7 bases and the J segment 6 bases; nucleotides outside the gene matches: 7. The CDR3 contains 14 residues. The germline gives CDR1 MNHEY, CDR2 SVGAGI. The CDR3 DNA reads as TGTGCCAGCAACCCCGGACAGGGGTCAAACACCATATATTTT. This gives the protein CASNPGQGSNTIYF.

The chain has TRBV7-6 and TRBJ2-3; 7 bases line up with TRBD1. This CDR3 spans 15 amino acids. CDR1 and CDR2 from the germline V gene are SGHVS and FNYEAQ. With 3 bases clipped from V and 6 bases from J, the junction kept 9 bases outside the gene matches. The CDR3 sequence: CASSLETGYLDTQYF. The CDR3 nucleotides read TGTGCCAGCAGCTTGGAGACAGGGTATTTGGATACGCAGTATTTT.

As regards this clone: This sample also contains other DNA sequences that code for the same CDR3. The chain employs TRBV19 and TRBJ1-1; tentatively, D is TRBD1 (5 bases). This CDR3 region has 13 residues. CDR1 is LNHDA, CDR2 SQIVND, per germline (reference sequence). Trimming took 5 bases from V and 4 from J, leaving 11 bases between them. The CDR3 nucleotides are TGTGCCAGTAGTGCCTCGGGGGGCACTGAAGCTTTCTTT. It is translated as CASSASGGTEAFF.

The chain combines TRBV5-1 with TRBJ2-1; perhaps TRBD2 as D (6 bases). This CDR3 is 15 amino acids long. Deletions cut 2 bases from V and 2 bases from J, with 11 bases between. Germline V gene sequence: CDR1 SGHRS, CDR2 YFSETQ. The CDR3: CASSFGRGAYNEQFF. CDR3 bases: TGCGCCAGCAGCTTTGGGCGGGGTGCCTACAATGAGCAGTTCTTC.

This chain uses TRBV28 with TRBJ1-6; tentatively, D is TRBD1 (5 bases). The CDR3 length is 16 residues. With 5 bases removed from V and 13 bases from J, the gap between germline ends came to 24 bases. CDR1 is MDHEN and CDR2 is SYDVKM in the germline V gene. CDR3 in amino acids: CASSPGRPGGGWPLHF. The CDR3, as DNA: TGTGCCAGCAGTCCCGGCAGGCCAGGCGGGGGGTGGCCCCTCCACTTT.

The CDR3 coding sequence is TGTGCCAGCAGTTTAACTAGCGGGAGCAGTCAGTACTTC. Translated, it gives CASSLTSGSSQYF. The chain links TRBV27 to TRBJ2-5; TRBD2 matches at 11 bases. With V trimmed by 2 bases and J by 11 bases, 4 bases remained unmatched. The CDR3 has 13 amino acids. Germline assignment: CDR1 MNHEY and CDR2 SMNVEV (reference sequence).

CDR3 in amino acids: CASSQDRGTQETQYF. CDR3 bases: TGTGCCAGCAGCCAGGACAGGGGGACCCAAGAGACCCAGTACTTC. V and J are TRBV7-9 and TRBJ2-5, with TRBD1 matching over 10 bases. The germline gives CDR1 SEHNR, CDR2 FQNEAQ (reference sequence). Trimming removed 5 bases from V and 1 base from J; junction bases left unmatched: 4. The CDR3 totals 15 residues.

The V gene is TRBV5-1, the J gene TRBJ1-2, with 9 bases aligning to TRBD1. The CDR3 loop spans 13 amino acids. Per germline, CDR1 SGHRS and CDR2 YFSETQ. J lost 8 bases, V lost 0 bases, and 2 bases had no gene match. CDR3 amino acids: CASSLGDRAGYTF. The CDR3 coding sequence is TGCGCCAGCAGCTTGGGGGACAGGGCAGGCTACACCTTC.

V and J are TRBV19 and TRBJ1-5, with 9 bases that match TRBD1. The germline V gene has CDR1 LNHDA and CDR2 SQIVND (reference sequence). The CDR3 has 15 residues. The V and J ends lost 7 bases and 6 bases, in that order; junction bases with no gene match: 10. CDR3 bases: TGTGCCAGTAAGAGGGTCGGGACAGGGAGTCAGCCCCAGCATTTT. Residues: CASKRVGTGSQPQHF. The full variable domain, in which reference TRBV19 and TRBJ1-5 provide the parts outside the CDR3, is DGGITQSPKYLFRKEGQNVTLSCEQNLNHDAMYWYRQDPGQGLRLIYYSQIVNDFQKGDIAEGYSVSREKKESFPLTVTSAQKNPTAFYLCASKRVGTGSQPQHFGDGTRLSIL.